The 10 T cell receptor beta chains given below trace back to one sample, sequenced in a study of control samples from healthy donors and cancer patients. Some clones are missing from TCRdb's copy, which holds only in-frame ones; the method was immunoSEQ multiplex PCR. This sample carries about 100,000 clones, 85% to 90% of them seen once, and the ten largest clones take 7.5% to 10%. Sequencing was performed on blood. Receptors were obtained from a man aged 25 to 45 in good health.

This rearrangement joins TRBV7-8 to TRBJ1-5; TRBD1 is a possible D gene (5 bases). This CDR3 is built from 16 residues. Germline values: CDR1 SGHVS, CDR2 FQNEAQ. Between the trimmed V and J ends, which lost 1 base and 7 bases, there was a span of 17 bases. CDR3 coding DNA: TGTGCCAGCAGCTTAGGGATAGGGGCGTCAAACCAGCCCCAGCATTTT. Translated: CASSLGIGASNQPQHF.

The rearrangement links TRBV2 to TRBJ2-3; D possibly matches TRBD1 or TRBD2 (5 bases each). Trimming stripped 6 bases from V and 5 bases from J, with 18 bases between. The CDR3 totals 15 residues. The germline gives CDR1 SNHLY, CDR2 FYNNEI. DNA for the CDR3: TGTGCCAGCAGGGACCGGGACGGCTATAGAGATACGCAGTATTTT. This encodes CASRDRDGYRDTQYF.

V gene TRBV11-2 combines with J gene TRBJ2-2, with 7 bases identical to TRBD1. V shed 5 bases, J shed 5 bases, and the junction held 5 bases outside the gene matches. The germline V gene encodes CDR1 SGHAT and CDR2 FQNNGV. The CDR3 is made up of 14 amino acids. CDR3 nucleotides: TGTGCCAGCAGCGGTACAGGGGTGACCGGGGAGCTGTTTTTT. Its translation: CASSGTGVTGELFF.

The chain uses TRBV5-6 and TRBJ1-1; maybe TRBD1 (6 bases). The CDR3 length is 14 residues. Germline V lookup: CDR1 SGHDT, CDR2 YYEEEE. The germline V and J ends were trimmed by 3 bases and 12 bases, with 21 bases remaining between them. This CDR3 is CASSYLGQGTLSFF. Written as DNA, the CDR3 is TGTGCCAGCAGCTACCTTGGGCAGGGGACGCTGTCTTTCTTT.

This sequence joins TRBV5-4 and TRBJ2-3, with D tentatively TRBD2 (5 bases). The CDR3 contains 14 residues. Germline V gene lookup returns CDR1 SGHNT and CDR2 YYREEE (reference sequence). V was clipped by 0 bases and J by 2 bases, with 7 bases between them. In DNA form, the CDR3 reads TGTGCCAGCAGCTTGGACGGACTCACAGATACGCAGTATTTT. This sequence encodes CASSLDGLTDTQYF.

This clone was seen repeatedly, ten times or more. The gene calls are TRBV27 and TRBJ2-2, with TRBD1 matching 7 bases. V shed 4 bases, J shed 7 bases, and the junction held 3 bases outside the gene matches. Germline loops: CDR1 MNHEY, CDR2 SMNVEV (reference sequence). This CDR3 is 13 amino acids long. CDR3: CASSSQGYGELFF. The CDR3, as DNA: TGTGCCAGCAGTTCACAGGGGTACGGGGAGCTGTTTTTT.

A word on this clone: The sample has other DNA sequences that encode this CDR3 too. Here the CDR3 reads CASSFDSTNEKLFF. The CDR3 DNA sequence: TGTGCCAGCAGCTTTGACAGCACTAATGAAAAACTGTTTTTT. The rearrangement joins TRBV7-2 to TRBJ1-4; possibly TRBD1 for D (5 bases). Germline V lookup: CDR1 SGHTA, CDR2 FQGNSA. V lost 3 bases and J lost 2, with 7 bases in between. The CDR3 has 14 residues.

This clone occurred once. CDR3 nucleotide sequence: TGTGCCAGCATGGATCGGGAGACCCAGTACTTC. Residues: CASMDRETQYF. The chain employs TRBV12-3 or TRBV12-4 and TRBJ2-5; D is undetermined. V lost 7 bases to trimming and J lost 5 bases, with 8 bases between them. The CDR3 covers 11 residues.

This clone was recorded only once. The chain recombines TRBV11-2 with TRBJ2-4; 9 nucleotides match TRBD2. Germline V lookup: CDR1 SGHAT, CDR2 FQNNGV. The ends lost 5 bases at V and 1 base at J; junction bases unmatched: 3. The length of the CDR3 is 15 residues. CDR3 residues: CASSKTSGAKNIQYF. In nucleotides, the CDR3 is TGTGCCAGCAGCAAAACTAGCGGGGCCAAAAACATTCAGTACTTC.

The chain uses TRBV5-1 and TRBJ1-3, with TRBD1 identical over 7 bases. Germline V gene sequence: CDR1 SGHRS, CDR2 YFSETQ. CDR3 length: 16 residues. With V trimmed by 2 bases and J by 0 bases, 5 bases remained unmatched. The CDR3, as DNA: TGCGCCAGCAGCTTCGAGGGACAGCACTCTGGAAACACCATATATTTT. Amino acid sequence: CASSFEGQHSGNTIYF. Filled out from reference TRBV5-1 and TRBJ1-3, the complete variable domain reads KAGVTQTPRYLIKTRGQQVTLSCSPISGHRSVSWYQQTPGQGLQFLFEYFSETQRNKGNFPGRFSGRQFSNSRSEMNVSTLELGDSALYLCASSFEGQHSGNTIYFGEGSWLTVV.